Listed below are T cell receptor beta chains from one sample, sequenced in a study of blood T cell repertoires in COVID-19. TCRdb's table, derived via immunoSEQ multiplex PCR, lists solely in-frame clones and lacks some. The sample lists around 140,000 clones, roughly 86% occurring once. Sequenced input: peripheral blood. The receptor set was obtained from a human donor with acute or convalescent COVID-19. The donor label of this sample is uncertain. The CDR3 runs from the conserved cysteine through the conserved F or W. Each record gives: V gene, clone size, D gene, J gene, CDR3 protein, CDR3 DNA. The D gene is left open where the match is weak. Size values are once, few and many counts, or a class for expanded clones, and some rows have none.

V: TRBV6-5
size: -
D: -
J: TRBJ1-2
CDR3: CASSSPASGDYGYTF
DNA: TGTGCCAGCAGTTCCCCGGCCTCCGGGGACTATGGCTACACCTTC

V: TRBV2
size: -
D: -
J: TRBJ2-7
CDR3: CASSEGPLLTTYEQYF
DNA: TGTGCCAGCAGTGAAGGGCCCTTGCTCACGACCTACGAGCAGTACTTC

V: TRBV30
size: -
D: -
J: TRBJ1-4
CDR3: CAWTQGRSLGEKLFF
DNA: TGTGCCTGGACACAGGGAAGGTCGTTAGGAGAAAAACTGTTTTTT

V: TRBV7-2
size: -
D: TRBD2
J: TRBJ2-3
CDR3: CASTAGGGGGDTQYF
DNA: TGTGCCAGCACCGCAGGCGGTGGCGGGGGGGATACGCAGTATTTT

V: TRBV1
size: few
D: -
J: TRBJ2-1
CDR3: CTSSQVPDFYNEQFF
DNA: TGCACCAGCAGCCAGGTCCCGGACTTCTACAATGAGCAGTTCTTC

V: TRBV9
size: -
D: -
J: TRBJ2-7
CDR3: CASSRGTAGSYEQYF
DNA: TGTGCCAGCAGCCGAGGGACAGCGGGCTCCTACGAGCAGTACTTC

V: TRBV19
size: -
D: TRBD1
J: TRBJ1-2
CDR3: CASSPSRGRDGYTF
DNA: TGTGCCAGTAGTCCCTCCAGGGGGCGAGATGGCTACACCTTC

V: TRBV6-5
size: -
D: -
J: TRBJ1-2
CDR3: CASSSATTGYNYGYTF
DNA: TGTGCCAGCAGTTCGGCGACTACAGGGTACAACTATGGCTACACCTTC

V: TRBV14
size: -
D: TRBD2
J: TRBJ2-3
CDR3: CASSQLSGGITDTQYF
DNA: TGTGCCAGCAGCCAGTTGAGCGGGGGGATCACAGATACGCAGTATTTT

V: TRBV7-2
size: -
D: -
J: TRBJ1-2
CDR3: CASSSRGSGYTF
DNA: TGTGCCAGCAGCTCGAGAGGGAGCGGCTACACCTTC

V: TRBV7-2
size: few
D: TRBD2
J: TRBJ2-7
CDR3: CASSLGQGLAYEQYF
DNA: TGTGCCAGCAGCTTAGGCCAGGGACTAGCCTACGAGCAGTACTTC

V: TRBV7-9
size: few
D: -
J: TRBJ1-2
CDR3: CASSLVDRSNYGYTF
DNA: TGTGCCAGCAGCTTAGTGGACAGATCTAACTATGGCTACACCTTC

V: TRBV2
size: -
D: TRBD1
J: TRBJ1-6
CDR3: CASSEMGQGENSPLHF
DNA: TGTGCCAGCAGTGAAATGGGACAGGGAGAGAATTCACCCCTCCACTTT

V: TRBV15
size: -
D: -
J: TRBJ2-1
CDR3: CATSVDFNNEQFF
DNA: TGTGCCACCAGCGTAGACTTCAACAATGAGCAGTTCTTC

V: TRBV12-3/TRBV12-4
size: -
D: TRBD1
J: TRBJ1-1
CDR3: CASRRTGNTEAFF
DNA: TGTGCCAGCAGACGGACAGGGAACACTGAAGCTTTCTTT

V: TRBV5-1
size: -
D: -
J: TRBJ2-3
CDR3: CASSLELRAWDTQYF
DNA: TGCGCCAGCAGCTTGGAGTTGCGTGCTTGGGATACGCAGTATTTT

V: TRBV4-2
size: -
D: TRBD2
J: TRBJ2-7
CDR3: CASSQVSSGGGWEQYF
DNA: TGTGCCAGCAGCCAAGTCTCGAGCGGGGGAGGGTGGGAGCAGTACTTC

V: TRBV20-1
size: -
D: -
J: TRBJ2-1
CDR3: CSAPRVRGQFF
DNA: TGCAGTGCTCCACGAGTACGTGGGCAGTTCTTC

V: TRBV7-2
size: -
D: -
J: TRBJ1-4
CDR3: CASSEAGRWDEKLFF
DNA: TGTGCCAGCAGCGAAGCGGGGAGGTGGGATGAAAAACTGTTTTTT

V: TRBV7-2
size: -
D: -
J: TRBJ2-5
CDR3: CASSLQGWETQYF
DNA: TGTGCCAGCAGCTTACAGGGTTGGGAGACCCAGTACTTC

V: TRBV19
size: few
D: TRBD1
J: TRBJ1-2
CDR3: CASSMSDRGRGGYTF
DNA: TGTGCCAGTAGTATGTCGGACAGGGGGCGTGGAGGCTACACCTTC

V: TRBV29-1
size: -
D: -
J: TRBJ2-7
CDR3: CSVLKMGGYEQYF
DNA: TGCAGCGTTCTTAAAATGGGGGGCTACGAGCAGTACTTC

V: TRBV2
size: -
D: -
J: TRBJ2-2
CDR3: CASSAGWNTGELFF
DNA: TGTGCCAGCAGTGCAGGCTGGAACACCGGGGAGCTGTTTTTT

V: TRBV10-3
size: -
D: TRBD2
J: TRBJ2-7
CDR3: CAISESRDYPYEQYF
DNA: TGTGCCATCAGTGAGTCCAGGGACTACCCCTACGAGCAGTACTTC

V: TRBV30
size: -
D: -
J: TRBJ1-5
CDR3: CAWSASGASRPQHF
DNA: TGTGCCTGGAGTGCATCCGGAGCCTCGCGGCCCCAGCATTTT

V: TRBV18
size: few
D: -
J: TRBJ1-1
CDR3: CASSSRWGDTEAFF
DNA: TGTGCCAGCTCTTCTCGGTGGGGGGACACTGAAGCTTTCTTT

V: TRBV5-4
size: -
D: TRBD2
J: TRBJ2-3
CDR3: CASSLYERGGGDTQYF
DNA: TGTGCCAGCAGCTTGTACGAGCGGGGGGGCGGAGATACGCAGTATTTT

V: TRBV11-2
size: few
D: TRBD1
J: TRBJ1-6
CDR3: CASSFGTGHNSPLHF
DNA: TGTGCCAGCAGCTTCGGGACAGGCCATAATTCACCCCTCCACTTT

V: TRBV15
size: -
D: TRBD1
J: TRBJ1-2
CDR3: CATSRGGTGINYGYTF
DNA: TGTGCCACCAGCAGAGGGGGGACAGGGATTAACTATGGCTACACCTTC

V: TRBV6-5
size: -
D: -
J: TRBJ2-7
CDR3: CASSPGTNYYEQYF
DNA: TGTGCCAGCAGTCCCGGGACAAACTACTACGAGCAGTACTTC

V: TRBV20-1
size: -
D: -
J: TRBJ1-1
CDR3: CSASSHSLIEAFF
DNA: TGCAGTGCTAGTTCTCACAGCCTGATTGAAGCTTTCTTT

V: TRBV3-1/TRBV3-2
size: -
D: -
J: TRBJ2-3
CDR3: CASSQSGDTQYF
DNA: TGTGCCAGCAGCCAATCAGGAGATACGCAGTATTTT

V: TRBV30
size: -
D: TRBD1
J: TRBJ1-1
CDR3: CAWKVDRGRTEAFF
DNA: TGTGCCTGGAAGGTCGACAGGGGGCGAACTGAAGCTTTCTTT

V: TRBV10-3
size: -
D: -
J: TRBJ1-2
CDR3: CAISGGSQGKDYGYTF
DNA: TGTGCCATCAGCGGCGGGAGTCAGGGGAAGGACTATGGCTACACCTTC

V: TRBV19
size: -
D: -
J: TRBJ1-2
CDR3: CASTTTSGYGYTF
DNA: TGTGCCAGTACCACCACCTCGGGCTATGGCTACACCTTC

V: TRBV4-1
size: -
D: -
J: TRBJ1-2
CDR3: CASSQEGQGYGYTF
DNA: TGCGCCAGCAGCCAAGAGGGGCAGGGTTACGGCTACACCTTC

V: TRBV3-1/TRBV3-2
size: -
D: -
J: TRBJ2-6
CDR3: CASSPRHGSSGANVLTF
DNA: TGTGCCAGCAGCCCCCGCCATGGTAGCTCTGGGGCCAACGTCCTGACTTTC

V: TRBV30
size: -
D: -
J: TRBJ2-2
CDR3: CAWSPPRANTGELFF
DNA: TGTGCCTGGAGTCCCCCCCGGGCGAACACCGGGGAGCTGTTTTTT

V: TRBV3-1/TRBV3-2
size: -
D: TRBD2
J: TRBJ2-1
CDR3: CASTLLAGGRGEQFF
DNA: TGTGCCAGCACCCTTCTAGCGGGGGGGCGCGGTGAGCAGTTCTTC

V: TRBV9
size: -
D: -
J: TRBJ1-5
CDR3: CASSDVPGGPQHF
DNA: TGTGCCAGCAGCGACGTTCCGGGGGGGCCCCAGCATTTT

V: TRBV18
size: -
D: -
J: TRBJ1-1
CDR3: CASSPDGGGYTEAFF
DNA: TGTGCCAGCTCACCAGACGGGGGTGGGTACACTGAAGCTTTCTTT

V: TRBV29-1
size: -
D: TRBD2
J: TRBJ2-1
CDR3: CSVEDLLEYGTSGSSGGNEQFF
DNA: TGCAGCGTTGAAGATTTGTTGGAGTACGGGACTAGCGGGTCTTCAGGCGGCAATGAGCAGTTCTTC